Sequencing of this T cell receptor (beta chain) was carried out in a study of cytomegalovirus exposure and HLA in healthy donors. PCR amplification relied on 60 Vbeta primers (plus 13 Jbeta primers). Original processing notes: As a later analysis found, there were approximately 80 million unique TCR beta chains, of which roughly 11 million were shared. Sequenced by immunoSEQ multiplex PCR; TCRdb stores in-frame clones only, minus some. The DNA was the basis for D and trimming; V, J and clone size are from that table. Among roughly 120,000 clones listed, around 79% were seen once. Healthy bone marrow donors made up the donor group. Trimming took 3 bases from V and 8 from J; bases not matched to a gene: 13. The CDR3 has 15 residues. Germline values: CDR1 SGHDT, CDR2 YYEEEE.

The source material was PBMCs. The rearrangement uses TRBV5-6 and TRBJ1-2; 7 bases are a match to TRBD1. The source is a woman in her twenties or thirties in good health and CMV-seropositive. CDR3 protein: CASSYRTGAESGYTF. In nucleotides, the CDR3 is TGTGCCAGCAGCTATAGGACAGGCGCGGAGAGCGGCTACACCTTC.